A single sample gave rise to the 8 T cell receptor beta chains below, sequenced in a study of cytomegalovirus exposure and HLA in healthy donors. The study ran its PCR with 60 Vbeta and 13 Jbeta primers. Produced via immunoSEQ multiplex PCR; TCRdb's table is partial and in-frame only. The sample lists 95,000 to 100,000 clones; about 74% were seen once. Sequencing input: PBMCs. The receptors derive from a man aged 60 to 75 in good health and CMV-seropositive.

The rearrangement links TRBV18 to TRBJ2-4; D may be TRBD1 (5 bases). Germline V lookup: CDR1 KGHSH, CDR2 LQKENI. Trimming removed 5 bases at V and 0 bases at J, with 8 bases between. CDR3 length equals 14 residues. For the CDR3, the DNA is TGTGCCAGCTCAGAGCAGGGAGCCAAAAACATTCAGTACTTC. It codes for CASSEQGAKNIQYF.

The V gene is TRBV4-1, the J gene TRBJ2-7; TRBD2 matches 14 bases. CDR1 and CDR2 from the germline V gene are MGHRA and YSYEKL. V was clipped by 4 bases and J by 7 bases; unmatched bases: 6. The CDR3 is made up of 15 amino acids. This chain's CDR3 is CASSLLGLAGVEQYF. Written as DNA, the CDR3 is TGCGCCAGCAGCCTTTTGGGACTAGCGGGGGTTGAGCAGTACTTC.

This clone was recorded a few times. V is TRBV11-2 and J is TRBJ1-2; no clear D gene. V was pared by 1 base and J by 6 bases, with 9 bases between. This CDR3 has 13 amino acids. CDR1 is SGHAT, CDR2 FQNNGV, per germline. CDR3 sequence (DNA): TGTGCCAGCAGCTTAGTGGGAGGGAATGGCTACACCTTC. Its protein product is CASSLVGGNGYTF.

The chain links TRBV6-4 to TRBJ1-5, with D possibly matching TRBD1 (6 bases). The V gene lost 2 bases and the J gene lost 1 base, with 12 bases spanning the gap. Germline V gene lookup returns CDR1 MRHNA and CDR2 SNTAGT. This CDR3 spans 16 amino acids. The CDR3 sequence is CASSDHGGLSNQPQHF. The CDR3 nucleotides are TGTGCCAGCAGTGACCACGGGGGGCTAAGCAATCAGCCCCAGCATTTT.

The chain links TRBV30 to TRBJ1-6, with 7 bases matching TRBD1. The V gene's germline CDR1 is GTSNPN and CDR2 SVGIG (reference sequence). The CDR3 spans 14 residues. Trimming cost V 3 bases and J 6 bases; bases outside gene matches: 5. CDR3 residues: CAWRVGTVNSPLHF. The CDR3, as DNA: TGTGCCTGGAGAGTTGGGACAGTTAATTCACCCCTCCACTTT.

The chain joins TRBV5-1 to TRBJ2-2, with a tentative D call TRBD1 (6 bases). There are 17 residues in the CDR3. The germline V and J ends were trimmed by 4 bases and 1 base, with 17 bases remaining between them. Germline assignment: CDR1 SGHRS and CDR2 YFSETQ. This CDR3 reads CASSGSSGALNTGELFF. The CDR3 DNA sequence: TGCGCCAGCAGCGGCTCATCAGGGGCCCTGAACACCGGGGAGCTGTTTTTT.

This chain uses TRBV5-1 with TRBJ2-3, with 7 bases identical to TRBD1. V lost 4 bases and J lost 0; bases outside the gene matches: 11. CDR1 is SGHRS, CDR2 YFSETQ, per germline. CDR3 size: 17 residues. The CDR3 region has the DNA TGCGCCAGCAGCGGACCCCGGACAGGCCGCAGCACAGATACGCAGTATTTT. This codes for CASSGPRTGRSTDTQYF.

The chain joins TRBV6-1 to TRBJ1-2; possibly TRBD1 for D (6 bases). Trimming removed 5 bases at V and 3 bases at J, with 13 bases between. The CDR3 is 14 amino acids. In germline, CDR1 is MNHNS, CDR2 SASEGT. The CDR3 loop is CASSLAGADYGYTF. The CDR3 region has the DNA TGTGCCAGCAGTCTGGCAGGGGCTGACTATGGCTACACCTTC.